Listed below are T cell receptor beta chains from one sample, sequenced in a study of cytomegalovirus exposure and HLA in healthy donors. Assay: immunoSEQ multiplex PCR; the TCRdb copy retains only in-frame clones and omits some. This sample's clone table lists some 150,000 clones. The sample was PBMCs. All receptors come from a man in his forties in good health and CMV-seronegative. The CDR3 runs from the conserved cysteine through the conserved F or W. A D gene is named only where the DNA matches it firmly.

V: TRBV5-4; D: .; J: TRBJ1-4; CDR3: CASSRAGRGTNEKLFF; DNA: TGTGCCAGCAGCCGCGCAGGAAGGGGGACTAATGAAAAACTGTTTTTT
V: TRBV6-6; D: .; J: TRBJ1-3; CDR3: CASSPNRAGNTIYF; DNA: TGTGCCAGCAGCCCTAACAGGGCTGGAAACACCATATATTTT
V: TRBV6-5; D: .; J: TRBJ1-4; CDR3: CASSSGEMATNEKLFF; DNA: TGTGCCAGCAGTTCCGGAGAGATGGCAACTAATGAAAAACTGTTTTTT
V: TRBV10-2; D: .; J: TRBJ1-2; CDR3: CASSGLTGNYGYTF; DNA: TGCGCCAGCAGCGGTTTAACAGGGAACTATGGCTACACCTTC
V: TRBV7-2; D: TRBD2; J: TRBJ2-7; CDR3: CASSAKGLAGGEQYF; DNA: TGTGCCAGCAGCGCTAAAGGACTAGCGGGGGGCGAGCAGTACTTC
V: TRBV15; D: TRBD1; J: TRBJ1-1; CDR3: CATSRVLGQGYTEAFF; DNA: TGTGCCACCAGCAGAGTCTTGGGACAGGGCTACACTGAAGCTTTCTTT
V: TRBV11-1; D: TRBD2; J: TRBJ2-3; CDR3: CASSELAGGDTQYF; DNA: TGTGCCAGCAGCGAACTAGCGGGGGGAGATACGCAGTATTTT
V: TRBV5-1; D: TRBD2; J: TRBJ2-1; CDR3: CASSWLAGAEGEQFF; DNA: TGCGCCAGCAGCTGGCTAGCGGGGGCCGAGGGTGAGCAGTTCTTC
V: TRBV9; D: TRBD2; J: TRBJ2-5; CDR3: CASSVVGSGGQETQYF; DNA: TGTGCCAGCAGCGTAGTTGGTAGCGGGGGACAAGAGACCCAGTACTTC
V: TRBV7-9; D: .; J: TRBJ1-3; CDR3: CASSLSPVGNTIYF; DNA: TGTGCCAGCAGCTTAAGTCCGGTTGGAAACACCATATATTTT
V: TRBV7-2; D: TRBD1; J: TRBJ1-1; CDR3: CASSLGTGMNTEAFF; DNA: TGTGCCAGCAGCTTAGGGACAGGGATGAACACTGAAGCTTTCTTT
V: TRBV10-3; D: TRBD1; J: TRBJ1-1; CDR3: CAISPGQGLNTEAFF; DNA: TGTGCCATCAGCCCGGGACAGGGGTTGAACACTGAAGCTTTCTTT
V: TRBV28; D: .; J: TRBJ2-6; CDR3: CASSFRGTGANVLTF; DNA: TGTGCCAGCAGTTTTCGGGGTACTGGGGCCAACGTCCTGACTTTC
V: TRBV5-4; D: TRBD2; J: TRBJ2-1; CDR3: CASSTKLAGGRLDEQFF; DNA: TGTGCCAGCAGCACGAAACTAGCGGGGGGGCGTCTTGATGAGCAGTTCTTC
V: TRBV19; D: .; J: TRBJ1-2; CDR3: CASSTSDKYGYTF; DNA: TGTGCCAGTAGTACATCAGACAAATACGGCTACACCTTC
V: TRBV7-2; D: .; J: TRBJ1-1; CDR3: CASSFQMNTEAFF; DNA: TGTGCCAGCAGCTTTCAGATGAACACTGAAGCTTTCTTT
V: TRBV13; D: .; J: TRBJ2-2; CDR3: CASSPGDTEKFAGELFF; DNA: TGTGCCAGCAGCCCTGGGGACACCGAAAAGTTCGCCGGGGAGCTGTTTTTT
V: TRBV4-2; D: TRBD2; J: TRBJ2-7; CDR3: CASSQGTGGLYEQYF; DNA: TGTGCCAGCAGCCAAGGAACGGGGGGGCTCTACGAGCAGTACTTC
V: TRBV11-2; D: .; J: TRBJ2-2; CDR3: CASSSLRHRELFF; DNA: TGTGCCAGCAGCTCTCTGAGGCACCGGGAGCTGTTTTTT
V: TRBV19; D: TRBD1; J: TRBJ1-2; CDR3: CASSRDRGHGYTF; DNA: TGTGCCAGTAGTAGAGACAGGGGGCACGGCTACACCTTC
V: TRBV2; D: TRBD2; J: TRBJ2-3; CDR3: CASMPQRGFTDTQYF; DNA: TGTGCCAGCATGCCCCAGCGGGGCTTCACAGATACGCAGTATTTT
V: TRBV18; D: .; J: TRBJ1-6; CDR3: CASSPWRAYNSPLHF; DNA: TGTGCCAGCTCACCGTGGAGAGCCTATAATTCACCCCTCCACTTT
V: TRBV25-1; D: .; J: TRBJ1-2; CDR3: CASRASGVGYTF; DNA: TGTGCCAGCAGAGCCTCGGGGGTCGGCTACACCTTC
V: TRBV9; D: TRBD2; J: TRBJ2-5; CDR3: CASSVGLAGRQETQYF; DNA: TGTGCCAGCAGCGTAGGACTAGCGGGGAGACAAGAGACCCAGTACTTC
V: TRBV6-1; D: TRBD2; J: TRBJ2-7; CDR3: CASSEALISGGISYEQYF; DNA: TGTGCCAGCAGTGAAGCGCTGATTAGCGGGGGTATCTCCTACGAGCAGTACTTC
V: TRBV28; D: TRBD1; J: TRBJ1-4; CDR3: CASSSLDRDPLFF; DNA: TGTGCCAGCAGTTCCCTCGACAGGGATCCCCTGTTTTTT
V: TRBV5-1; D: TRBD1; J: TRBJ1-5; CDR3: CASSLNLVGQGSQPQHF; DNA: TGCGCCAGCAGCTTGAACCTCGTTGGACAGGGTAGCCAGCCCCAGCATTTT
V: TRBV11-2; D: TRBD1; J: TRBJ1-1; CDR3: CASSSRQGATEAFF; DNA: TGTGCCAGCAGCTCCAGACAGGGGGCCACTGAAGCTTTCTTT
V: TRBV6-6; D: TRBD2; J: TRBJ2-7; CDR3: CASSGRLAGGPYEQYF; DNA: TGTGCCAGCAGTGGACGACTAGCGGGGGGCCCTTACGAGCAGTACTTC
V: TRBV7-6; D: TRBD1; J: TRBJ2-5; CDR3: CASSLGRGQGARETQYF; DNA: TGTGCCAGCAGTCTAGGCCGTGGACAGGGGGCTAGAGAGACCCAGTACTTC
V: TRBV4-2; D: .; J: TRBJ1-1; CDR3: CASSQPPVPNTEAFF; DNA: TGTGCCAGCAGCCAACCCCCGGTCCCGAACACTGAAGCTTTCTTT
V: TRBV4-2; D: .; J: TRBJ2-7; CDR3: CASTRSAGSYEQYF; DNA: TGTGCCAGCACCCGGTCTGCAGGCTCCTACGAGCAGTACTTC
V: TRBV7-2; D: .; J: TRBJ2-7; CDR3: CASRQMVGGTYEQYF; DNA: TGTGCCAGCAGACAAATGGTGGGGGGTACCTACGAGCAGTACTTC
V: TRBV5-1; D: .; J: TRBJ1-1; CDR3: CASSVEGNRNTEAFF; DNA: TGCGCCAGCAGCGTGGAGGGGAACCGGAACACTGAAGCTTTCTTT
V: TRBV5-5; D: .; J: TRBJ2-2; CDR3: CASSFTSSNTGELFF; DNA: TGTGCCAGCAGCTTTACCAGTTCGAACACCGGGGAGCTGTTTTTT
V: TRBV19; D: .; J: TRBJ1-4; CDR3: CASSLYSATNEKLFF; DNA: TGTGCCAGTAGTCTATACAGTGCAACTAATGAAAAACTGTTTTTT
V: TRBV5-8; D: TRBD1; J: TRBJ2-2; CDR3: CASSLEGGATGELFF; DNA: TGTGCCAGCAGCTTGGAAGGGGGCGCAACCGGGGAGCTGTTTTTT
V: TRBV18; D: TRBD1; J: TRBJ1-1; CDR3: CASSPRTGGYTEAFF; DNA: TGTGCCAGCTCACCTAGGACAGGGGGCTATACTGAAGCTTTCTTT